These 10 T cell receptor beta chains originate from one sample sequenced in a study of blood T cell repertoires in COVID-19. Only in-frame clones appear in the TCRdb table, and some are missing; sequencing was by immunoSEQ multiplex PCR. The table includes roughly 200,000 clones, over 75% detected once. What was sequenced was peripheral blood. The receptor source for this set is a woman aged 40 to 50 who had recovered from COVID-19.

The chain recombines TRBV30 with TRBJ2-2; TRBD2 might be the D (6 bases). The CDR3 is 14 residues long. The V end lost 4 bases, the J end lost 1 base, and 10 bases lay between the germline ends. The V gene's germline CDR1 is GTSNPN and CDR2 SVGIG (reference sequence). As DNA, the CDR3 is TGTGCCTGGAACGGACTAATGAACACCGGGGAGCTGTTTTTT. It encodes CAWNGLMNTGELFF.

The chain has TRBV19 and TRBJ1-6, with D perhaps TRBD1 (6 bases). The germline CDR1 and CDR2 sequences are LNHDA and SQIVND (reference sequence). The ends were cut back, 6 bases at V and 9 bases at J, with 21 bases in the middle. The length of the CDR3 is 16 residues. The CDR3 DNA sequence: TGTGCCAGTAGCCTTAGTGGGGGGGCCCCCGGTTCACCCCTCCACTTT. Its protein product is CASSLSGGAPGSPLHF.

The V and J genes are TRBV19 and TRBJ2-2, with TRBD1 as a possible D gene (5 bases). Germline V gene sequence: CDR1 LNHDA, CDR2 SQIVND (reference sequence). V was clipped by 3 bases and J by 6 bases, with 11 bases between them. This CDR3 contains 14 residues. The CDR3 nucleotides are TGTGCCAGTAGTATTTCAGGGATGGCCGGGGAGCTGTTTTTT. Protein product: CASSISGMAGELFF.

This clone was recorded at least ten times. The chain recombines TRBV19 with TRBJ2-3; 11 bases fit TRBD2. J gave up 6 bases and V 3 bases, and 5 bases lay outside the gene matches. Germline V gives CDR1 LNHDA, CDR2 SQIVND (reference sequence). The CDR3 runs to 15 residues. CDR3 sequence: CASSITSGSLDTQYF. CDR3 sequence (DNA): TGTGCCAGTAGTATTACTAGCGGGAGTTTGGATACGCAGTATTTT.

This clone occurred once. CDR3 nucleotides: TGTGCCAGCTCAGTGACATATGACACCGGGGAGCTGTTTTTT. Protein product: CASSVTYDTGELFF. J is TRBJ2-2 and V is TRBV18; D call uncertain. The CDR3 is 14 amino acids. The V gene's germline CDR1 is KGHSH and CDR2 LQKENI. V was clipped by 5 bases and J by 3 bases, with 10 bases between them.

The chain employs TRBV30 and TRBJ1-6; unclear D gene. Per the germline V gene, CDR1 is GTSNPN and CDR2 is SVGIG (reference sequence). The V gene lost 3 bases and the J gene lost 9 bases, with 15 bases spanning the gap. The CDR3 totals 14 residues. The CDR3 spells CAWSHGVGGSPLHF. As DNA, the CDR3 is TGTGCCTGGAGCCATGGCGTAGGCGGTTCACCCCTCCACTTT.

The chain couples TRBV5-1 to TRBJ2-5; TRBD1 is a possible D gene (6 bases). Germline loops: CDR1 SGHRS, CDR2 YFSETQ. Trimming stripped 0 bases from V and 5 bases from J, with 14 bases between. This CDR3 has 15 amino acids. CDR3 in amino acids: CASSLGQGIEETQYF. The CDR3 DNA follows: TGCGCCAGCAGCTTGGGTCAGGGGATTGAGGAGACCCAGTACTTC.

The chain uses TRBV10-3 and TRBJ1-1; D not resolved. V lost 4 bases and J 2 bases, leaving 8 bases between the germline ends. Germline assignment: CDR1 ENHRY and CDR2 SYGVKD. The CDR3 is 13 residues long. In DNA form, the CDR3 reads TGTGCCATCAGTGGCACTCGAAACACTGAAGCTTTCTTT. Residues: CAISGTRNTEAFF.

The gene calls are TRBV7-2 and TRBJ1-5; D is unclear. Germline V gives CDR1 SGHTA, CDR2 FQGNSA. The CDR3 consists of 15 residues. The V and J ends lost 1 base and 0 bases respectively, with 7 bases between them. CDR3 amino acids: CASSLESNSNQPQHF. For the CDR3, the DNA is TGTGCCAGCAGCTTAGAGAGTAATAGCAATCAGCCCCAGCATTTT.

The rearrangement joins TRBV28 to TRBJ2-7, with 11 bases matching TRBD1. After removal of 2 bases from V and 6 bases from J, the junction contained 9 bases not matched to a gene. The germline gives CDR1 MDHEN, CDR2 SYDVKM. The CDR3 has 16 residues. The CDR3 is CASSLAPRTGGLEQYF. DNA of the CDR3: TGTGCCAGCAGTTTAGCCCCGCGGACAGGGGGCCTCGAGCAGTACTTC.